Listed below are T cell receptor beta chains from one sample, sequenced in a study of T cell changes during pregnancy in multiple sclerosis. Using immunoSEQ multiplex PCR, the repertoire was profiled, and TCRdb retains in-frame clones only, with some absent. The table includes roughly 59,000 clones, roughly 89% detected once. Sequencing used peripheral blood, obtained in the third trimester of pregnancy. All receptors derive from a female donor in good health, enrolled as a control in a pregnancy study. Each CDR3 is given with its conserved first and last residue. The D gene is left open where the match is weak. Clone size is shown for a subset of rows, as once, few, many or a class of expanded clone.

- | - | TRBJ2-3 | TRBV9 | TGTGCCAGCAGCGTAGCTCAGACCCCGAGGAACACAGATACGCAGTATTTT | CASSVAQTPRNTDTQYF
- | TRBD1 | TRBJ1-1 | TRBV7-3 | TGTGCCAGCAGCTCGACAGGGAAGACTGAAGCTTTCTTT | CASSSTGKTEAFF
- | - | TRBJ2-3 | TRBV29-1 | TGCAGCGTTGAGGTGAATGTCCGAGTAGATACGCAGTATTTT | CSVEVNVRVDTQYF
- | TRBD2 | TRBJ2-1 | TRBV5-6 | TGTGCCAGCAGCTTAGCGGGGGGTGGGAATGAGCAGTTCTTC | CASSLAGGGNEQFF
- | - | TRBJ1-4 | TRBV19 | TGTGCCAGTAGTATAGGTCGGAGGGTCCTGTTTTTT | CASSIGRRVLFF
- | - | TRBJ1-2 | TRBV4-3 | TGCGCCAGCAGCGTGACAGGAAATACCTTCTATGGCTACACCTTC | CASSVTGNTFYGYTF
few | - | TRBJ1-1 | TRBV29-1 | TGCAGCGTCCCGGGACTCATGAACACTGAAGCTTTCTTT | CSVPGLMNTEAFF
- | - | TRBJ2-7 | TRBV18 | TGTGCCAGCTCACAAACCCAGGCGGGCGCTGGGTACGAGCAGTACTTC | CASSQTQAGAGYEQYF
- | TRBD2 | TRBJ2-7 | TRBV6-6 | TGTGCCAGCAGCCGGGGGGGTGGAGGGCAGTACTTC | CASSRGGGGQYF
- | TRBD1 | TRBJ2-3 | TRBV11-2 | TGTGCCAGCAGCGCGACAGGGGGTAGCACAGATACGCAGTATTTT | CASSATGGSTDTQYF
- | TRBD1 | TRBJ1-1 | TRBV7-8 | TGTGCCAGCAGCTTAGAACCCAGGGGGATGAACACTGAAGCTTTCTTT | CASSLEPRGMNTEAFF
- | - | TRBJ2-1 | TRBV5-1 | TGCGCCAGCAGCTTGGATGGCTCGACCTACAATGAGCAGTTCTTC | CASSLDGSTYNEQFF
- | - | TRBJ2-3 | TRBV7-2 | TGTGCCAGCAGCTTAGCGAGTACAGGGATAAGCGGAGATACGCAGTATTTT | CASSLASTGISGDTQYF
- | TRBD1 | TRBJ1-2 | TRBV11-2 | TGTGCCAGCAAGAAGCCGGGACAGGACTATGGCTACACCTTC | CASKKPGQDYGYTF
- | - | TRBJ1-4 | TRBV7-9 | TGTGCCAGCAGCTTCAAAGGAGCAACTAATGAAAAACTGTTTTTT | CASSFKGATNEKLFF
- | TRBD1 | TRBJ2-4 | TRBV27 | TGTGCCAGCAGTTTAGCCGGACAGGGCCTAGCCAAAAACATTCAGTACTTC | CASSLAGQGLAKNIQYF
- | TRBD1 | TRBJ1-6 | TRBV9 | TGTGCCAGCAGCGGACAGGGGAGTTCACCCCTCCACTTT | CASSGQGSSPLHF
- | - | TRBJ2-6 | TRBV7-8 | TGTGCCAGCAGCTTAGTTCCCCAGGGCCTGAGCGTCCTGACTTTC | CASSLVPQGLSVLTF
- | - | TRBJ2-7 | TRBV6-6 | TGTGCCAGCAGTTACAGTCGAGACTACGAGCAGTACTTC | CASSYSRDYEQYF
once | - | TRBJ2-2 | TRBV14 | TGTGCCAGCAGCCTGGGACATCTGAACACCGGGGAGCTGTTTTTT | CASSLGHLNTGELFF
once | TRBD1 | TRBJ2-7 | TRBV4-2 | TGTGCCAGCACCGGGACAGGGGGCAGAGACGAGCAGTACTTC | CASTGTGGRDEQYF
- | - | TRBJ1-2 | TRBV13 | TGTGCCAGCAGCTTAGGCCGGCGGAGAGCTAACTATGGCTACACCTTC | CASSLGRRRANYGYTF
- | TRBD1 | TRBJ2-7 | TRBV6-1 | TGTGCCAGCACCTTGGGACAGGTGTTTGTCTACGAGCAGTACTTC | CASTLGQVFVYEQYF
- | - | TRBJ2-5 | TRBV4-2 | TGTGCCAGCAGCCAAGCAGGGGGGACCCGGGAGACCCAGTACTTC | CASSQAGGTRETQYF
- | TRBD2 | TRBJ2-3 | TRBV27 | TGTGCCAGCAGTTTAGCGGGGGGCCTAGTTAGCACAGATACGCAGTATTTT | CASSLAGGLVSTDTQYF
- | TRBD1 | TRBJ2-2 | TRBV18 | TGTGCCAGCTCCCCCCCTGGGACAGCGAACACCGGGGAGCTGTTTTTT | CASSPPGTANTGELFF
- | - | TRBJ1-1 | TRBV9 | TGTGCCAGCAGCCCCCCGGGAGTGCGGAACACTGAAGCTTTCTTT | CASSPPGVRNTEAFF
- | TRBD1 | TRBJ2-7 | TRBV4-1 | TGCGCCCGCTGCAGTGTCGGACAGGGGCCTTACGAGCAGTACTTC | CARCSVGQGPYEQYF
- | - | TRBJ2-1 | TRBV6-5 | TGTGCCAGCAGCCCCCCTGGTGTGGGAGGGCAGTTCTTC | CASSPPGVGGQFF
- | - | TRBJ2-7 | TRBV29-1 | TGCAGCGTTGAAGAGGGAGGGACAGGCCATACCTACGAGCAGTACTTC | CSVEEGGTGHTYEQYF
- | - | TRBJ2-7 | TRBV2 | TGTGCCAGCAGTGAAGAGTACACTACAGAGCAGTACTTC | CASSEEYTTEQYF
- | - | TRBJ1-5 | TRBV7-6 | TGTGCCAGCAGCTTAGGGAGTAACGTGGGTCAGCCCCAGCATTTT | CASSLGSNVGQPQHF
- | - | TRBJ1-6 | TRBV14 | TGTGCCAGCAGCCAACAGGGTGTGTCACCCCTCCACTTT | CASSQQGVSPLHF
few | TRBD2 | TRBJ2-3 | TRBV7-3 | TGTGCCAGCAGCCCTAGACTAGCGGGGGCTAATACGCAGTATTTT | CASSPRLAGANTQYF
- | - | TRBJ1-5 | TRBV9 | TGTGCCAGCAGCGGGGGAGAAGATAATCAGCCCCAGCATTTT | CASSGGEDNQPQHF
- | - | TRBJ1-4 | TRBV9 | TGTGCCAGCAGCGTCGGACAGCGCCCTAATGAAAAACTGTTTTTT | CASSVGQRPNEKLFF
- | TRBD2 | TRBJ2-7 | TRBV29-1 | TGCAGCGCCCAGGGCGGGAGCTCCTACGAGCAGTACTTC | CSAQGGSSYEQYF
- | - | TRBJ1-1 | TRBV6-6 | TGTGCCAGCGGAGACAGGCGGAACACTGAAGCTTTCTTT | CASGDRRNTEAFF
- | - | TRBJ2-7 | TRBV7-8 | TGTGCCAGCAGCCCTGGCAGGGTGGGGTCCTACGAGCAGTACTTC | CASSPGRVGSYEQYF